These 21 T cell receptor beta chains came from one sample sequenced in a study of blood T cells in healthy people across ages. Primed by a sample-barcoded 5' primer and a J-beta primer mix, a second PCR proceeded for 7 to 11 cycles. In TCRdb, the 5' RACE reads were re-called with MiXCR into one record per CDR3 protein. The profile covers roughly 830,000 distinct CDR3 sequences, with less than 80% appearing a single time and about 27% taken by the ten largest. Sequencing used blood. These receptors were obtained from a man aged 30-40 years in good health.

This chain uses TRBV5-1 with TRBJ2-5, with a tentative D call TRBD1 (6 bases). CDR3 length equals 14 residues. CDR1 is SGHRS and CDR2 is YFSETQ in the germline V gene. V was clipped by 4 bases and J by 11 bases, with 21 bases between them. CDR3 sequence: CASSPDRRYNEQYF. The CDR3 coding sequence is TGCGCCAGCAGCCCAGACAGGAGATACAATGAGCAGTACTTC.

This clonotype was found many times. The CDR3 sequence: CSATGTGELFF. DNA of the CDR3: TGCAGTGCTACTGGAACCGGGGAGCTGTTTTTT. The chain couples TRBV20-1 to TRBJ2-2; no reliable D call. V lost 4 bases and J 5 bases, leaving 5 bases between the germline ends. Germline CDR1 reads DFQATT; CDR2 reads SNEGSKA (reference sequence). The CDR3 consists of 11 residues.

This clonotype appeared a single time. A clone one base away is much larger, so this may be a read error. The chain is built from TRBV5-5 and TRBJ2-2; D possibly corresponds to TRBD2 (6 bases). There are 15 residues in the CDR3. V shed 5 bases and J shed 4 bases, with 15 bases lying between them. CDR1 is SGHKS and CDR2 is YYEKEE in the germline V gene (reference sequence). CDR3: CASRSITSLTGELFF. The CDR3 region has the DNA TGTGCCAGCAGGTCGATAACTAGCCTCACCGGGGAGCTGTTTTTT. The variable domain in full, completed from reference TRBV5-5 and TRBJ2-2, reads DAGVTQSPTHLIKTRGQQVTLRCSPISGHKSVSWYQQVLGQGPQFIFQYYEKEERGRGNFPDRFSARQFPNYSSELNVNALLLGDSALYLCASRSITSLTGELFFGEGSRLTVL.

The table lists this clonotype with a few counts. V gene TRBV28 combines with J gene TRBJ2-1, with unresolved D. Trimming shortened V by 2 bases and J by 12 bases, and 8 bases separated the two germline ends. Per the germline V gene, CDR1 is MDHEN and CDR2 is SYDVKM. The CDR3 covers 11 residues. The DNA for the CDR3 is TGTGCCAGCAGTTTAGCTAGTGGGCAGTTCTTC. It specifies CASSLASGQFF.

The table lists this clonotype with a few counts. V usage is TRBV5-1 and J usage is TRBJ2-6; D assignment may be TRBD1 or TRBD2 (5 bases each). The CDR3 is 15 residues long. Germline loops: CDR1 SGHRS, CDR2 YFSETQ. With 4 bases removed from V and 1 base from J, the gap between germline ends came to 9 bases. CDR3 loop: CASSKGPSGANVLTF. CDR3 nucleotides: TGCGCCAGCAGCAAGGGACCATCTGGGGCCAACGTCCTGACTTTC. Using reference TRBV5-1 and TRBJ2-6 for the parts outside the CDR3, the full variable domain is KAGVTQTPRYLIKTRGQQVTLSCSPISGHRSVSWYQQTPGQGLQFLFEYFSETQRNKGNFPGRFSGRQFSNSRSEMNVSTLELGDSALYLCASSKGPSGANVLTFGAGSRLTVL.

The chain recombines TRBV9 with TRBJ2-1; D may match TRBD1 or TRBD2 (5 bases each). This CDR3 spans 12 amino acids. Germline loops: CDR1 SGDLS, CDR2 YYNGEE. V was pared by 4 bases and J by 6 bases, with 8 bases between. CDR3 sequence (DNA): TGTGCCAGCAGCCACGGGGCCAATGAGCAGTTCTTC. This translates into CASSHGANEQFF.

CDR3 amino acids: CASSVASGAHEQYF. In DNA, the CDR3 is TGTGCCAGCAGTGTTGCATCTGGCGCCCACGAGCAGTACTTC. The chain recombines TRBV12-3 or TRBV12-4 with TRBJ2-7; unclear D gene. Trimming removed 5 bases from V and 5 bases from J, with 16 bases in between. This CDR3 comprises 14 residues.

The V gene is TRBV20-1, the J gene TRBJ2-3, with TRBD1 matching 8 bases. Trimming removed 2 bases from V and 5 bases from J; junction bases left unmatched: 6. Germline lookup yields CDR1 DFQATT and CDR2 SNEGSKA (reference sequence). The length of the CDR3 is 14 residues. The CDR3 sequence: CSARQGARRDTQYF. The DNA of the CDR3 is TGCAGTGCTAGACAGGGGGCGCGTAGAGATACGCAGTATTTT.

The chain joins TRBV7-9 to TRBJ2-1; 12 nucleotides match TRBD2. Germline CDR1 reads SEHNR; CDR2 reads FQNEAQ (reference sequence). With V trimmed by 4 bases and J by 0 bases, 7 bases remained unmatched. The CDR3 is made up of 18 amino acids. As DNA, the CDR3 is TGTGCCAGCAGCTCGACTAGCGGGGGCACCACCTCCTACAATGAGCAGTTCTTC. This translates into CASSSTSGGTTSYNEQFF.

The rearrangement links TRBV12-3 or TRBV12-4 to TRBJ2-6; D possibly uses TRBD1 or TRBD2 (5 bases each). There are 17 residues in the CDR3. The V end lost 6 bases, the J end lost 0 bases, and 15 bases lay between the germline ends. CDR3 DNA sequence: TGTGCCAGCAGCTTCCGGGACGGGCGCTCTGGGGCCAACGTCCTGACTTTC. Protein sequence: CASSFRDGRSGANVLTF.

The rearrangement uses TRBV7-2 and TRBJ2-1; TRBD1 is a possible D gene (6 bases). The CDR3 extends over 14 amino acids. Germline values: CDR1 SGHTA, CDR2 FQGNSA. Trimming shortened V by 5 bases and J by 6 bases, and 14 bases separated the two germline ends. CDR3 sequence reads: CASSTRTATNEQFF. The CDR3 DNA sequence: TGTGCCAGCAGCACCCGGACAGCGACCAATGAGCAGTTCTTC.

This clonotype occurred once. This chain connects TRBV20-1 to TRBJ2-1; no clear D. The length of the CDR3 is 11 residues. The germline V and J ends were trimmed by 8 bases and 4 bases, with 9 bases remaining between them. Germline CDR1 is DFQATT and CDR2 is SNEGSKA (reference sequence). The CDR3 DNA follows: TGCAGTCCCTACCGATACAATGAGCAGTTCTTC. Translating gives CSPYRYNEQFF.

This clonotype was counted between two and nine times. CDR3 nucleotides: TGCAGTGCTAGATATGACAGCGCAGGATATGGCTACACCTTC. The encoded protein is CSARYDSAGYGYTF. The chain links TRBV20-1 to TRBJ1-2; D is possibly TRBD1 (5 bases). V lost 2 bases and J lost 5, with 15 bases in between. CDR3 length equals 14 residues. The germline V gene encodes CDR1 DFQATT and CDR2 SNEGSKA (reference sequence).

In nucleotides, the CDR3 is TGTGCCAGCAGCCTAACTAGCGGGCCGACGGAGACCCAGTACTTC. Translating gives CASSLTSGPTETQYF. The chain employs TRBV11-3 and TRBJ2-7; TRBD2 matches at 9 bases. Matching the DNA end better, TRBJ2-5 makes the J call doubtful. This CDR3 is 15 amino acids long. The germline V gene encodes CDR1 SGHNT and CDR2 YENEEA.

This sequence joins TRBV15 and TRBJ2-1, with 10 bases identical to TRBD2. Germline V CDR1 and CDR2: LNHNV, YYDKDF (reference sequence). CDR3 size: 15 residues. After removal of 4 bases from V and 7 bases from J, the junction contained 7 bases not matched to a gene. DNA for the CDR3: TGTGCCACCAGCACCGGGCTAGCGGGGGAGAATGAGCAGTTCTTC. As protein: CATSTGLAGENEQFF.

The chain recombines TRBV13 with TRBJ2-5; TRBD1 might be the D (6 bases). The J call is in doubt because the DNA end fits TRBJ2-7 better. Per the germline V gene, CDR1 is PRHDT and CDR2 is FYEKMQ (reference sequence). The CDR3 runs to 12 residues. CDR3 DNA: TGTGCCAGCAGCTCACAGGGCGCCGAGCAGTACTTC. Encoded protein: CASSSQGAEQYF.

This sequence joins TRBV4-1 and TRBJ2-3, with TRBD1 matching over 7 bases. V lost 3 bases, J lost 6 bases, and 9 bases stayed unmatched. The CDR3 loop spans 15 amino acids. The germline gives CDR1 MGHRA, CDR2 YSYEKL. CDR3 sequence reads: CASSQDITGVDTQYF. CDR3 in DNA: TGCGCCAGCAGCCAGGATATAACAGGGGTGGATACGCAGTATTTT.

The chain is built from TRBV5-1 and TRBJ2-6; D perhaps matches TRBD1 (5 bases). From germline, CDR1 is SGHRS and CDR2 YFSETQ. CDR3 length: 16 residues. V lost 3 bases and J lost 0, with 10 bases in between. Here the CDR3 DNA reads TGCGCCAGCAGCTCTTGGGGCGACTCTGGGGCCAACGTCCTGACTTTC. As protein: CASSSWGDSGANVLTF.

This clonotype came up a few times. The V and J genes are TRBV21-1 and TRBJ2-7; whether TRBD2, the table's D call, matches the DNA was not checked. TRBV21-1 is a pseudogene segment. The CDR3 length is 18 residues. The CDR3 is CASSKATSGAFSSYEQYF. DNA of the CDR3: TGTGCCAGCAGCAAAGCAACTAGCGGGGCCTTTAGCTCCTACGAGCAGTACTTC.

The chain links TRBV5-5 to TRBJ2-6; D may be TRBD1 (5 bases). Per germline, CDR1 SGHKS and CDR2 YYEKEE (reference sequence). V shed 0 bases and J shed 0 bases, with 10 bases lying between them. The CDR3 runs to 17 residues. CDR3 DNA sequence: TGTGCCAGCAGCTTGGCCGGACAAAGCTCTGGGGCCAACGTCCTGACTTTC. It yields the protein CASSLAGQSSGANVLTF.

In its sample, this clonotype was seen a few times. The rearrangement uses TRBV6-6 and TRBJ2-3; no definite D call. Germline V gene data show CDR1 as MNHNY and CDR2 as SVGAGI (reference sequence). The V end lost 4 bases, the J end lost 5 bases, and 7 bases lay between the germline ends. The CDR3 has 12 amino acids. The DNA for the CDR3 is TGTGCCAGCAGTTCGGACCGAGATACGCAGTATTTT. It codes for CASSSDRDTQYF.